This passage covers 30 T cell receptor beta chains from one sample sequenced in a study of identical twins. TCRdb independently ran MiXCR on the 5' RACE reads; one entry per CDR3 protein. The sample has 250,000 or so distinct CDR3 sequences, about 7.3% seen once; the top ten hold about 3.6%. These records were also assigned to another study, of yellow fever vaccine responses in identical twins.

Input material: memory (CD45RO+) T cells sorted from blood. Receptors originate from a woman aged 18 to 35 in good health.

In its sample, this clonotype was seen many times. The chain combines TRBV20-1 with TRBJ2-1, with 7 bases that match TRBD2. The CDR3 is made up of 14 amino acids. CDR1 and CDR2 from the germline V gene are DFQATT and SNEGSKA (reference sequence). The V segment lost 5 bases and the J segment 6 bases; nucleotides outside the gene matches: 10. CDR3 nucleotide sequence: TGCAGTGCTCCTCCCTCAGCGGGGCTCAATGAGCAGTTCTTC. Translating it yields CSAPPSAGLNEQFF.

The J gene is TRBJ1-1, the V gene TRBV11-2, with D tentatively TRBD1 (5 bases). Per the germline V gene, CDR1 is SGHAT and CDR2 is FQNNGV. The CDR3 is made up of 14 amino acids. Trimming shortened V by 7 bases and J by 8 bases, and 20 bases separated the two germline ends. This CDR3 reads CASNWGTSGQEAFF. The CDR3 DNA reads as TGTGCCAGCAACTGGGGGACTTCGGGGCAAGAAGCTTTCTTT.

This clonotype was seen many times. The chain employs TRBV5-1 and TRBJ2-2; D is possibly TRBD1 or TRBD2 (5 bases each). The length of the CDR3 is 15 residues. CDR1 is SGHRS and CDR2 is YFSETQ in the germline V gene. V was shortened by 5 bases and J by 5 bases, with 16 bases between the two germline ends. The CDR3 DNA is TGCGCCAGCAGTCGGGGCCGGATTCAGACCGGGGAGCTGTTTTTT. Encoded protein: CASSRGRIQTGELFF. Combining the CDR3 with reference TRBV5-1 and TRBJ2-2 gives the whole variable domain KAGVTQTPRYLIKTRGQQVTLSCSPISGHRSVSWYQQTPGQGLQFLFEYFSETQRNKGNFPGRFSGRQFSNSRSEMNVSTLELGDSALYLCASSRGRIQTGELFFGEGSRLTVL.

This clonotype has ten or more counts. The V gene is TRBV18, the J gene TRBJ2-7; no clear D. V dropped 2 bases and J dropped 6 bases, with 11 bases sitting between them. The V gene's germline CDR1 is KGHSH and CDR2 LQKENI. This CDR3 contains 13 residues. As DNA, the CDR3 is TGTGCCAGCTCACCAGGGGTAGTCGGCGAGCAGTACGTC. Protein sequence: CASSPGVVGEQYV.

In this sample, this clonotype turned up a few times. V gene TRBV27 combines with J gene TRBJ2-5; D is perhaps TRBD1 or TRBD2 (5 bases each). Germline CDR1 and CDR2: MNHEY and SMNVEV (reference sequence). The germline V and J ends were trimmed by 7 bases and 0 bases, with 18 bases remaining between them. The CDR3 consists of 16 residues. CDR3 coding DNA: TGTGCCAGCATCAATGCGGGTGGGGCCCACCAAGAGACCCAGTACTTC. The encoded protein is CASINAGGAHQETQYF.

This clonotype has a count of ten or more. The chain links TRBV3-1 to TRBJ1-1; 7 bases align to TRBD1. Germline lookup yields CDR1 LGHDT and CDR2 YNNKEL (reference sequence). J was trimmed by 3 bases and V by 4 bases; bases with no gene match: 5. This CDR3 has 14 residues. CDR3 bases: TGTGCCAGCAGCCGACAGGGAGGCGACACTGAAGCTTTCTTT. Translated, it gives CASSRQGGDTEAFF.

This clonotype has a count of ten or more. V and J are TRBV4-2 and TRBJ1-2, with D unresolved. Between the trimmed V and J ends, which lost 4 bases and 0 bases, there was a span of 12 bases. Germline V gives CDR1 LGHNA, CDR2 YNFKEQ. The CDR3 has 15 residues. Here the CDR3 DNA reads TGTGCCAGCAGCCTTGAACGGGAAACTAACTATGGCTACACCTTC. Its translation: CASSLERETNYGYTF.

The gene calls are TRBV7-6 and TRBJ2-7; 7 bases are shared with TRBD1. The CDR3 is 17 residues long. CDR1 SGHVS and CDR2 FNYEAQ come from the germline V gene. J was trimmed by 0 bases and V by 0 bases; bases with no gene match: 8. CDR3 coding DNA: TGTGCCAGCAGCTTAGCCCCACCGGGACAGAGCTCCTACGAGCAGTACTTC. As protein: CASSLAPPGQSSYEQYF.

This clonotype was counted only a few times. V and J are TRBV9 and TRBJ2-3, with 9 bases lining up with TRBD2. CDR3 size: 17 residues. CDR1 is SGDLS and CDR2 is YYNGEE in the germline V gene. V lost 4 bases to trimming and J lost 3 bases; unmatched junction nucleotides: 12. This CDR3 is CASSQSPGTSLTDTQYF. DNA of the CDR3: TGTGCCAGCAGCCAGTCCCCCGGGACTAGCTTGACAGATACGCAGTATTTT.

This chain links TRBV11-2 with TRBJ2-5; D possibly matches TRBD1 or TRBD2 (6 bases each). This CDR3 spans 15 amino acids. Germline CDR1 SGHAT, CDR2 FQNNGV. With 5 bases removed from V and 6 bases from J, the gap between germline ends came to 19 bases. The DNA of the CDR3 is TGTGCCAGCAGCACCCAGTCGGGGGCTGGTCAGACCCAGTACTTC. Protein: CASSTQSGAGQTQYF. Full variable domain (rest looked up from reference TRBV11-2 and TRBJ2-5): EAGVAQSPRYKIIEKRQSVAFWCNPISGHATLYWYQQILGQGPKLLIQFQNNGVVDDSQLPKDRFSAERLKGVDSTLKIQPAKLEDSAVYLCASSTQSGAGQTQYFGPGTRLLVL.

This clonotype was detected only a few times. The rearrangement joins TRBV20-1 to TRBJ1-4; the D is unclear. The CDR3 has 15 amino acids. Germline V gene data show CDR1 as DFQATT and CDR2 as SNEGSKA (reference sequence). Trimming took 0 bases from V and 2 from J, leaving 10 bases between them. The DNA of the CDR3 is TGCAGTGCTAGAGATTCCGGGGTTACTAATGAAAAACTGTTTTTT. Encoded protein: CSARDSGVTNEKLFF.

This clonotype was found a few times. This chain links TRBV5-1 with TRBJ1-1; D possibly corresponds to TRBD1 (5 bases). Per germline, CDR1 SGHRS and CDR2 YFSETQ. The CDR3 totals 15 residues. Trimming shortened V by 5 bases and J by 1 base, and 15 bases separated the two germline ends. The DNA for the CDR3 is TGCGCCAGCAGTCCCACTAGACAGACGAACACTGAAGCTTTCTTT. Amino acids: CASSPTRQTNTEAFF.

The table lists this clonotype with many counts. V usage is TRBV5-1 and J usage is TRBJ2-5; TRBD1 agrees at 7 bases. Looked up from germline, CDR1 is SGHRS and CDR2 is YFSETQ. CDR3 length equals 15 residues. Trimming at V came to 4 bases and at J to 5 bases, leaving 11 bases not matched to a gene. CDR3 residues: CASSTTSDRAETQYF. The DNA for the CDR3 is TGCGCCAGCAGCACCACCTCCGACAGGGCTGAGACCCAGTACTTC.

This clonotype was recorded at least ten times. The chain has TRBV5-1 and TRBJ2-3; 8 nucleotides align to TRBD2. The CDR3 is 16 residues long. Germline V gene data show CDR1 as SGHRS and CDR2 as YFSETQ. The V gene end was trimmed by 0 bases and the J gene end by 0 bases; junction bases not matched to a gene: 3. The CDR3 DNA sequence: TGCGCCAGCAGCTTGGGTTCTAGCGGGAGCACAGATACGCAGTATTTT. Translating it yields CASSLGSSGSTDTQYF.

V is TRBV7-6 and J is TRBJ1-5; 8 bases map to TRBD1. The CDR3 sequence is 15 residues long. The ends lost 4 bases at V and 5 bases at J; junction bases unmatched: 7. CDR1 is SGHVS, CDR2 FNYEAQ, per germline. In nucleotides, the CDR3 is TGTGCCAGCAGCTCCTCCGCAGGGGGCGATCAGCCCCAGCATTTT. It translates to CASSSSAGGDQPQHF.

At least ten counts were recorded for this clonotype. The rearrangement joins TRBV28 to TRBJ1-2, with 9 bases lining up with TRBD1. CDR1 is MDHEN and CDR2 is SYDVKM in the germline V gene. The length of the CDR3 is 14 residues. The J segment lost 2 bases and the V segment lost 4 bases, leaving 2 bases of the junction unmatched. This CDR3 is CASSSGQGNYGYTF. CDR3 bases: TGTGCCAGCAGTTCAGGACAGGGGAACTATGGCTACACCTTC.

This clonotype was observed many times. CDR3 sequence reads: CATSDLGSNNEQFF. In DNA form, the CDR3 reads TGTGCCACCAGTGATTTGGGCTCGAACAATGAGCAGTTCTTC. The chain uses TRBV24-1 and TRBJ2-1; D gene uncertain. Germline-derived CDR1 and CDR2 are KGHDR and SFDVKD. The CDR3 extends over 14 amino acids. V was trimmed by 0 bases and J by 5 bases, leaving 7 bases between them.

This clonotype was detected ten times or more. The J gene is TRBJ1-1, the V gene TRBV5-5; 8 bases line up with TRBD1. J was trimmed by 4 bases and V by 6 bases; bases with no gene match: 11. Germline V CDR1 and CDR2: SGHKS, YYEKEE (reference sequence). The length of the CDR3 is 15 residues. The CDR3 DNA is TGTGCCAGCACCTCTGACAGGACAGGGATCACTGAAGCTTTCTTT. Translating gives CASTSDRTGITEAFF.

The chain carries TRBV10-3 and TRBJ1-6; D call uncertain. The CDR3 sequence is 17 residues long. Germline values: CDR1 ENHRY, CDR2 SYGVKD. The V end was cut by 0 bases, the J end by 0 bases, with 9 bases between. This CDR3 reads CAISESIRSSYNSPLHF. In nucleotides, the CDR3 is TGTGCCATCAGTGAGTCTATCAGGAGCTCCTATAATTCACCCCTCCACTTT.

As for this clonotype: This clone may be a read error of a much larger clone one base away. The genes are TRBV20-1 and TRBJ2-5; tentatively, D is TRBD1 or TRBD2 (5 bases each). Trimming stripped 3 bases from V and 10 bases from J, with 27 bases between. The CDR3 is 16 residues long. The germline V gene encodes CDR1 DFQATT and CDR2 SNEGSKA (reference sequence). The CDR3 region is CSASNGVRSSRVGQYF. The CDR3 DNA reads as TGCAGTGCTAGTAACGGGGTCCGTTCCTCCAGGGTTGGCCAGTACTTC.

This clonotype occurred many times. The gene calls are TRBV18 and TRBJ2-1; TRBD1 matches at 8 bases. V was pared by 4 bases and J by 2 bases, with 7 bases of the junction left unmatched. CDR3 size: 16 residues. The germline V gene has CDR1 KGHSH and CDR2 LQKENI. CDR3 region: CASSRLSRGPYNEQFF. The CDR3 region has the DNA TGTGCCAGCTCACGTTTGTCCAGGGGGCCCTACAATGAGCAGTTCTTC. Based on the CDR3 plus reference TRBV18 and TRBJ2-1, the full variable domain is NAGVMQNPRHLVRRRGQEARLRCSPMKGHSHVYWYRQLPEEGLKFMVYLQKENIIDESGMPKERFSAEFPKEGPSILRIQQVVRGDSAAYFCASSRLSRGPYNEQFFGPGTRLTVL.

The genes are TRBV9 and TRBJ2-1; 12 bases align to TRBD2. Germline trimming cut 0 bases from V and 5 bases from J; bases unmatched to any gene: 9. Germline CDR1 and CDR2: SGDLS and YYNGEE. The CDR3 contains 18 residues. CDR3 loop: CASSVVPTGLAGNNEQFF. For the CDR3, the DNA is TGTGCCAGCAGCGTAGTACCCACCGGACTAGCGGGGAACAATGAGCAGTTCTTC.

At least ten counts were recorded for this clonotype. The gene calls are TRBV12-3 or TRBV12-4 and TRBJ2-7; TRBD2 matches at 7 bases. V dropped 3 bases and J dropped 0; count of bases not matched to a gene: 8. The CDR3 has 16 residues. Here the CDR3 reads CASSFPSSGNSYEQYF. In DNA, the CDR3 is TGTGCCAGCAGTTTCCCCTCTAGCGGTAACTCCTACGAGCAGTACTTC.

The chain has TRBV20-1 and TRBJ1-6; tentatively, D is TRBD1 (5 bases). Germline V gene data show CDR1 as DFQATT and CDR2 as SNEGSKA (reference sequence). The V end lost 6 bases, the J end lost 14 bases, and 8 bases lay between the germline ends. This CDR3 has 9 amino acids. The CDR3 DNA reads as TGCAGTGCCCCACAGGCCCTCCACTTT. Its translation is CSAPQALHF.

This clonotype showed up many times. In DNA form, the CDR3 reads TGTGCCAGCAGCGTAACGAGAGACAGGTGGGACACTGAAGCTTTCTTT. This encodes CASSVTRDRWDTEAFF. The genes are TRBV4-2 and TRBJ1-1, with a tentative D call TRBD1 (6 bases). Per germline, CDR1 LGHNA and CDR2 YNFKEQ. Trimming left V 5 bases short and J 3 bases short, with 19 bases between. The length of the CDR3 is 16 residues.

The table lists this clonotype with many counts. CDR3 nucleotides: TGTGCCAGCACCAAGACTGGAAACAATGAGCAGTTCTTC. It translates to CASTKTGNNEQFF. The rearrangement uses TRBV12-3 or TRBV12-4 and TRBJ2-1, with unresolved D. This CDR3 comprises 13 residues. The germline V and J ends were trimmed by 7 bases and 5 bases, with 12 bases remaining between them.

The CDR3 reads CASSSIGGSGSTDTQYF. Here the CDR3 DNA reads TGTGCCAGCAGCTCGATCGGCGGGAGTGGGAGCACAGATACGCAGTATTTT. This chain uses TRBV7-3 with TRBJ2-3; 7 bases map to TRBD2. Looked up from germline, CDR1 is SGHTA and CDR2 is FQGTGA. The CDR3 has 17 residues. V lost 4 bases to trimming and J lost 0 bases; unmatched junction nucleotides: 10.

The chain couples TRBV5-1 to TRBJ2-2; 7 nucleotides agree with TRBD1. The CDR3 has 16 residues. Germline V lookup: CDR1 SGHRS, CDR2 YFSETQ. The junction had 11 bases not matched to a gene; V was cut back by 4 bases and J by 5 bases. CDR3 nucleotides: TGCGCCAGCAGCCACGACAGGGTAATGGGAACCGGGGAGCTGTTTTTT. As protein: CASSHDRVMGTGELFF.

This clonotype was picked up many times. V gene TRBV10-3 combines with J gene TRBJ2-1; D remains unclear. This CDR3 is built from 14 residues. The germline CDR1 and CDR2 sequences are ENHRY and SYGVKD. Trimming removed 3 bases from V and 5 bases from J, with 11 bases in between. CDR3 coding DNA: TGTGCCATCAGTGAAGGGCAGTTGAACAATGAGCAGTTCTTC. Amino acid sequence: CAISEGQLNNEQFF.

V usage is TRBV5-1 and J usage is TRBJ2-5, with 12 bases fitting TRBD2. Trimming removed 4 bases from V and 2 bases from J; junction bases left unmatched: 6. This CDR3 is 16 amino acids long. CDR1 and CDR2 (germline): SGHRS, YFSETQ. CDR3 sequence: CASSPGTSGSQETQYF. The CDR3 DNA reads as TGCGCCAGCAGCCCCGGGACTAGCGGGTCACAAGAGACCCAGTACTTC.